The 12 T cell receptor beta chains listed next were all sequenced from one sample in a study of blood T cell repertoires in COVID-19. Data came from immunoSEQ multiplex PCR; TCRdb stores just in-frame clones and leaves some out. The table has around 160,000 clones, more than 75% seen once. Sequences were obtained from PBMCs or T cells enriched from blood (not recorded which). All receptors derive from a woman in her 30s with acute COVID-19.

The rearrangement joins TRBV7-9 to TRBJ1-1; possible D gene TRBD1, 5 bases. The CDR3 length is 13 residues. Trimming removed 3 bases at V and 6 bases at J, with 11 bases between. Per germline, CDR1 SEHNR and CDR2 FQNEAQ (reference sequence). CDR3 sequence reads: CASSLAQGPEAFF. The CDR3 nucleotides are TGTGCCAGCAGCTTGGCTCAGGGCCCTGAAGCTTTCTTT.

The chain combines TRBV7-9 with TRBJ1-1; possibly TRBD1 for D (6 bases). V lost 5 bases to trimming and J lost 0 bases, with 13 bases between them. Germline-derived CDR1 and CDR2 are SEHNR and FQNEAQ (reference sequence). CDR3 length equals 15 residues. This chain's CDR3 is CASSPWTDMNTEAFF. For the CDR3, the DNA is TGTGCCAGCAGCCCGTGGACAGACATGAACACTGAAGCTTTCTTT.

The rearrangement joins TRBV11-1 to TRBJ1-1, with a possible D match to TRBD1 (5 bases). The germline V gene has CDR1 SGHAT and CDR2 FQDESV (reference sequence). The CDR3 loop spans 12 amino acids. V shed 8 bases and J shed 0 bases, with 7 bases lying between them. CDR3 in amino acids: CASQGVNTEAFF. The DNA for the CDR3 is TGTGCCAGCCAGGGTGTGAACACTGAAGCTTTCTTT.

The rearrangement joins TRBV19 to TRBJ2-4; 8 bases match TRBD2. Germline CDR1 is LNHDA and CDR2 is SQIVND (reference sequence). With 5 bases clipped from V and 0 bases from J, the junction kept 15 bases outside the gene matches. This CDR3 spans 19 amino acids. The chain's CDR3 is CASSHLVLAGQLAKNIQYF. DNA of the CDR3: TGTGCCAGTAGTCACCTGGTGTTAGCGGGACAACTAGCCAAAAACATTCAGTACTTC.

V is TRBV12-3 or TRBV12-4 and J is TRBJ1-1; unclear D gene. The CDR3 runs to 13 residues. V was trimmed by 0 bases and J by 2 bases, leaving 4 bases between them. The CDR3 is CASSLALNTEAFF. The CDR3 DNA reads TGTGCCAGCAGTTTAGCGCTAAACACTGAAGCTTTCTTT.

This chain uses TRBV7-8 with TRBJ1-5; D call uncertain. This CDR3 has 15 amino acids. From germline, CDR1 is SGHVS and CDR2 FQNEAQ. Between the trimmed V and J ends, which lost 5 bases and 3 bases, there was a span of 14 bases. The CDR3 is CASSPEGRNNQPQHF. The DNA of the CDR3 is TGTGCCAGCAGCCCTGAGGGCCGAAACAATCAGCCCCAGCATTTT.

The chain uses TRBV6-1 and TRBJ1-6, with TRBD1 matching over 7 bases. Germline CDR1 reads MNHNS; CDR2 reads SASEGT. V lost 3 bases, J lost 4 bases, and 3 bases stayed unmatched. CDR3 length: 15 amino acids. The CDR3 here is CASSDKGQYNSPLHF. The CDR3 DNA reads TGTGCCAGCAGTGATAAGGGACAGTATAATTCACCCCTCCACTTT.

This clone has just one count. V is TRBV7-2 and J is TRBJ1-2, with D unclear. V was trimmed by 4 bases and J by 3 bases, leaving 12 bases between them. Germline V gene data show CDR1 as SGHTA and CDR2 as FQGNSA. This CDR3 spans 14 amino acids. CDR3 loop: CASSSGTSYYGYTF. CDR3 coding DNA: TGTGCCAGCAGCTCGGGTACATCCTACTATGGCTACACCTTC.

The gene calls are TRBV7-9 and TRBJ2-2, with 10 positions matching TRBD2. After removal of 0 bases from V and 2 bases from J, the junction contained 9 bases not matched to a gene. The CDR3 loop spans 19 amino acids. Germline V gives CDR1 SEHNR, CDR2 FQNEAQ (reference sequence). The chain's CDR3 is CASSLALGLAEFNTGELFF. CDR3 coding DNA: TGTGCCAGCAGCTTAGCGTTAGGACTAGCGGAGTTTAACACCGGGGAGCTGTTTTTT.

The chain joins TRBV24-1 to TRBJ2-2, with TRBD1 identical over 9 bases. Germline trimming cut 7 bases from V and 6 bases from J; bases unmatched to any gene: 8. Germline lookup yields CDR1 KGHDR and CDR2 SFDVKD. The CDR3 is made up of 15 amino acids. The CDR3 region is CATRSDRGSAGELFF. The CDR3 nucleotides are TGTGCCACCAGGAGTGACAGGGGGTCGGCCGGGGAGCTGTTTTTT.

The chain employs TRBV7-3 and TRBJ2-1; 10 bases fit TRBD2. From germline, CDR1 is SGHTA and CDR2 FQGTGA. The CDR3 consists of 16 residues. After removal of 1 base from V and 8 bases from J, the junction contained 8 bases not matched to a gene. The CDR3 bases are TGTGCCAGCAGCTTAAACGGGACTAGCGTAACTGATGAGCAGTTCTTC. Its translation is CASSLNGTSVTDEQFF.

The chain is built from TRBV2 and TRBJ2-2, with unresolved D. Deletions cut 3 bases from V and 0 bases from J, with 11 bases between. From germline, CDR1 is SNHLY and CDR2 FYNNEI. This CDR3 region has 16 residues. The CDR3 nucleotides read TGTGCCAGCAGTGATGGCCTCTCTCCGAACACCGGGGAGCTGTTTTTT. Translation gives CASSDGLSPNTGELFF.